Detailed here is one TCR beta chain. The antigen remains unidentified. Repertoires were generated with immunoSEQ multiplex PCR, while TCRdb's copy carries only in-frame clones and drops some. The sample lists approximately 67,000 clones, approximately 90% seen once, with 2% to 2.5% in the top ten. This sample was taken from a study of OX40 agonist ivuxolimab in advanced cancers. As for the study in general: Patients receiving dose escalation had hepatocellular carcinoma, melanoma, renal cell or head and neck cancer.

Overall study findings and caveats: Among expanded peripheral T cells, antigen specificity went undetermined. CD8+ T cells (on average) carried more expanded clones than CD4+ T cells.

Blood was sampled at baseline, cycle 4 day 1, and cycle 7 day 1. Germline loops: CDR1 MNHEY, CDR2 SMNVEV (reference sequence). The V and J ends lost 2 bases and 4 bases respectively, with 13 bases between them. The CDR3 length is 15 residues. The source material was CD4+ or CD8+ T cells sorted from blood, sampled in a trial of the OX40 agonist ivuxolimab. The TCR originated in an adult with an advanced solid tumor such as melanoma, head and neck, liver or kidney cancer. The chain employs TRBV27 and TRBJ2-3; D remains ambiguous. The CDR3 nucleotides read TGTGCCAGCAGTTTAACTTGGGATCCCTCAGATACGCAGTATTTT. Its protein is CASSLTWDPSDTQYF.